The rows below give T cell receptor beta chains drawn from one sample of a study of molecular identifiers for immune sequencing clone quantification. TCRdb reprocessed the PCR reads via MiXCR and lists one record per CDR3 protein. The profile shows 400,000 to 600,000 distinct CDR3 sequences, about a fifth of them singletons. Sequenced input: naive CD8+ T cells from blood, with Jurkat cell RNA spiked in. These receptors were obtained from a human donor in good health. Some libraries in this study had Jurkat cell RNA spiked in. The CDR3 runs from the conserved cysteine through the conserved F or W. D genes are given only for firm matches. The size entry is marked missing in some rows and otherwise reads once, few, many or a size class.

V gene	J gene	D gene	clone size	CDR3 protein	CDR3 DNA
TRBV28	TRBJ2-5	TRBD1	many	CASSWPGQGQETQYF	TGTGCCAGCAGTTGGCCGGGACAGGGCCAAGAGACCCAGTACTTC
TRBV15	TRBJ2-7	NA	NA	CATSGRRGYEQYF	TGTGCCACCAGCGGTAGACGGGGCTACGAGCAGTACTTC
TRBV3-1	TRBJ2-3	TRBD2	NA	CASSQGLAGPDTQYF	TGTGCCAGCAGCCAAGGACTAGCGGGACCAGATACGCAGTATTTT
TRBV20-1	TRBJ2-7	NA	NA	CSARDRDSSYEQYF	TGCAGTGCCAGAGATCGAGACAGCTCCTACGAGCAGTACTTC
TRBV7-9	TRBJ1-5	TRBD1	few	CASSSTTGGADQPQHF	TGTGCCAGCAGCTCGACAACAGGGGGCGCGGATCAGCCCCAGCATTTT
TRBV20-1	TRBJ2-7	NA	many	CSARDRLELYEQYF	TGCAGTGCTAGAGACCGACTAGAACTCTACGAGCAGTACTTC
TRBV9	TRBJ2-3	NA	few	CASSAGELVASSGDTQYF	TGTGCCAGCAGCGCAGGGGAATTGGTAGCTTCTTCTGGGGATACGCAGTATTTT
TRBV20-1	TRBJ1-1	TRBD1	many	CSARAKTGTEAFF	TGCAGTGCTAGGGCGAAGACAGGGACTGAAGCTTTCTTT
TRBV29-1	TRBJ2-1	NA	NA	CSVPARGPCNEQFF	TGCAGCGTTCCCGCCAGGGGTCCCTGCAATGAGCAGTTCTTC
TRBV6-1	TRBJ1-5	NA	NA	CASSEVDRRGNQPQHF	TGTGCCAGCAGTGAAGTGGACAGACGGGGCAATCAGCCCCAGCATTTT
TRBV19	TRBJ2-7	TRBD2	few	CASSFGLAASYEQYF	TGTGCCAGTAGTTTCGGACTAGCCGCGTCCTACGAGCAGTACTTC
TRBV20-1	TRBJ2-5	TRBD2	many	CSATRGGQETQYF	TGCAGTGCTACCCGCGGGGGACAAGAGACCCAGTACTTC
TRBV6-5	TRBJ2-3	TRBD1	few	CASRGQELRTDTQYF	TGTGCCAGCAGAGGACAGGAACTCCGCACAGATACGCAGTATTTT
TRBV15	TRBJ1-5	NA	NA	CATSMLGDRDQVDYSNQPQHF	TGTGCCACCAGCATGTTGGGGGACCGGGATCAAGTAGACTATAGCAATCAGCCCCAGCATTTT
TRBV19	TRBJ1-5	NA	few	CASSIVSGGSNQPQHF	TGTGCCAGTAGTATAGTGTCAGGTGGTAGCAATCAGCCCCAGCATTTT
TRBV6-2/TRBV6-3	TRBJ2-1	TRBD1	many	CASSYDRTGTNEQFF	TGTGCCAGCAGTTACGACCGGACAGGGACCAATGAGCAGTTCTTC
TRBV4-1	TRBJ1-1	TRBD1	many	CASSLGTGGLGAEAFF	TGCGCCAGCAGCCTAGGGACAGGGGGCTTGGGAGCTGAAGCTTTCTTT
TRBV19	TRBJ1-5	NA	many	CASSIIGSNQPQHF	TGTGCCAGTAGTATTATCGGGAGCAATCAGCCCCAGCATTTT
TRBV7-6	TRBJ2-5	NA	many	CASSLAQDSRAPWRETQYF	TGTGCCAGCAGCTTAGCTCAAGACTCTCGAGCCCCATGGAGGGAGACCCAGTACTTC
TRBV6-1	TRBJ2-7	NA	many	CASSEAWYEQYF	TGTGCCAGCAGTGAAGCTTGGTACGAGCAGTACTTC
TRBV20-1	TRBJ2-1	TRBD2	NA	CSANQISGGAYNEQFF	TGCAGTGCTAACCAAATTAGCGGGGGGGCCTACAATGAGCAGTTCTTC
TRBV11-2	TRBJ1-6	NA	NA	CASSLVRVQGNSPLHF	TGTGCCAGCAGCTTAGTACGTGTGCAGGGGAATTCACCCCTCCACTTT
TRBV4-3	TRBJ2-5	NA	many	CASSQGLRLETQYF	TGCGCCAGCAGCCAAGGACTTCGACTAGAGACCCAGTACTTC
TRBV11-2	TRBJ1-5	NA	few	CASSLVGAEQPQHF	TGTGCCAGCAGCTTAGTAGGGGCGGAGCAGCCCCAGCATTTT
TRBV15	TRBJ2-7	TRBD1	many	CATSTRTGAYEQYF	TGTGCCACCAGCACAAGGACAGGGGCCTACGAGCAGTACTTC
TRBV13	TRBJ1-1	TRBD1	NA	CASSSTGQGATEAFF	TGTGCCAGCAGCTCCACGGGACAGGGGGCCACTGAAGCTTTCTTT
TRBV2	TRBJ2-7	NA	many	CASSEVLYEQYF	TGTGCCAGCAGTGAAGTCCTCTACGAGCAGTACTTC
TRBV20-1	TRBJ2-7	TRBD2	many	CSARGLAGGLPYEQYF	TGCAGTGCTAGGGGACTAGCGGGGGGCCTACCCTACGAGCAGTACTTC
TRBV27	TRBJ2-2	NA	NA	CASSSVGVRGNTGELFF	TGTGCCAGCAGTTCTGTCGGGGTCAGAGGGAACACCGGGGAGCTGTTTTTT
TRBV7-9	TRBJ2-3	NA	many	CASSRLFKQDTQYF	TGTGCCAGCAGCCGCCTGTTCAAGCAGGATACGCAGTATTTT
TRBV20-1	TRBJ2-3	TRBD1	many	CSARNTGGVTDTQYF	TGCAGTGCCAGAAACACAGGGGGCGTGACAGATACGCAGTATTTT
TRBV29-1	TRBJ2-1	TRBD2	few	CSGGGGGSYNEQFF	TGCAGCGGTGGCGGCGGGGGCTCCTACAATGAGCAGTTCTTC
TRBV20-1	TRBJ2-3	NA	NA	CSARDRVGEDTQYF	TGCAGTGCTAGAGATCGTGTAGGGGAAGATACGCAGTATTTT
TRBV29-1	TRBJ2-7	NA	few	CSVHLGNEQYF	TGCAGCGTTCATCTCGGGAACGAGCAGTACTTC
TRBV4-1	TRBJ2-2	TRBD2	few	CASSLRLAEYTGELFF	TGCGCCAGCAGCCTTAGACTAGCGGAGTACACCGGGGAGCTGTTTTTT
TRBV24-1	TRBJ2-1	NA	NA	CATSDTAGTEPYNEQFF	TGTGCCACCAGTGATACCGCCGGGACGGAGCCCTACAATGAGCAGTTCTTC
TRBV20-1	TRBJ2-6	NA	many	CSAREYFSGANVLTF	TGCAGTGCTAGAGAATACTTCTCTGGGGCCAACGTCCTGACTTTC
TRBV4-1	TRBJ2-1	TRBD1	many	CASRQQGAGEQFF	TGCGCCAGCAGACAACAGGGGGCGGGTGAGCAGTTCTTC
TRBV20-1	TRBJ1-5	NA	few	CSAYDGDSNQPQHF	TGCAGTGCGTACGACGGTGATAGCAATCAGCCCCAGCATTTT
TRBV20-1	TRBJ2-3	TRBD2	many	CSAATGTSGRGPTDTQYF	TGCAGTGCCGCAACCGGGACTAGCGGGAGGGGCCCAACAGATACGCAGTATTTT